This is a list of T cell receptor beta chains from one sample in a study of shared clonotypes between healthy human individuals. Libraries were prepared by immunoSEQ multiplex PCR; TCRdb keeps only in-frame clonotypes and omits some of them. The sample comprises about 2 million clones, 95% of which are singletons, and 0.13% rests with the top ten. The specimen sequenced was naive CD4+ T cells sorted from blood. All receptors come from a man aged 18-30 years in good health. Each CDR3 is given with its conserved first and last residue. D genes are given only for firm matches. Clone size is shown for a subset of rows, as once, few, many or a class of expanded clone.

>TRBJ2-7|TRBD1|TRBV18|once
CASSEETGNYEQYF
TGTGCCAGCTCAGAGGAGACAGGGAACTACGAGCAGTACTTC
>TRBJ2-7|NA|TRBV11-2|NA
CASSSLVLTYEQYF
TGTGCCAGCAGCTCCTTAGTCTTAACCTACGAGCAGTACTTC
>TRBJ2-7|NA|TRBV7-2|NA
CASSGSQGREQYF
TGTGCCAGCAGCGGGTCTCAGGGTAGAGAGCAGTACTTC
>TRBJ2-4|NA|TRBV6-1|NA
CASRVQGRAGNIQYF
TGTGCCAGCAGAGTACAGGGTCGTGCTGGGAACATTCAGTACTTC
>TRBJ2-1|TRBD2|TRBV7-9|NA
CASSLELALFPFF
TGTGCCAGCAGCCTCGAACTAGCGCTTTTCCCATTCTTC
>TRBJ1-3|NA|TRBV7-9|NA
CASIKVGSSGNTIYF
TGTGCCAGCATCAAGGTTGGCAGCTCTGGAAACACCATATATTTT
>TRBJ1-6|TRBD1|TRBV6-5|NA
CASSPGTGHSPLHF
TGTGCCAGCAGTCCCGGGACAGGGCATTCACCCCTCCACTTT
>TRBJ1-1|NA|TRBV6-5|once
CASSYSVGGTEAFF
TGTGCCAGCAGTTACTCAGTTGGTGGCACTGAAGCTTTCTTT
>TRBJ2-7|TRBD2|TRBV10-3|NA
CALYLRLAGGPPF
TGTGCCTTATATCTGAGACTAGCGGGAGGCCCGCCCTTC
>TRBJ1-2|TRBD1|TRBV14|NA
CASSQVGTEFYGYTF
TGTGCCAGCAGCCAAGTAGGGACAGAGTTTTATGGCTACACCTTC
>TRBJ2-6|NA|TRBV6-5|NA
CASSPRGAGANVLTF
TGTGCCAGCAGCCCTCGGGGTGCTGGGGCCAACGTCCTGACTTTC
>TRBJ1-2|NA|TRBV6-1|NA
CASSELGMDYGYTF
TGTGCCAGCAGTGAACTTGGGATGGACTATGGCTACACCTTC
>TRBJ1-5|NA|TRBV28|NA
CASSPLGVGNQPQHF
TGTGCCAGCAGCCCCCTCGGGGTTGGCAATCAGCCCCAGCATTTT
>TRBJ1-6|NA|TRBV11-2|NA
CASSFVKGDSPLHF
TGTGCCAGCAGCTTCGTCAAAGGGGACTCACCCCTCCACTTT
>TRBJ1-2|NA|TRBV4-3|NA
CASSQQTGDPGGYTF
TGCGCCAGCAGCCAACAAACAGGCGACCCGGGTGGCTACACCTTC
>TRBJ2-1|NA|TRBV6-5|NA
CASKRDTYNEQFF
TGTGCCAGCAAACGGGACACTTACAATGAGCAGTTCTTC
>TRBJ2-3|NA|TRBV11-2|once
CASSLEEGRGPVTQYF
TGTGCCAGCAGCTTAGAGGAGGGCAGGGGCCCTGTAACGCAGTATTTT
>TRBJ2-5|NA|TRBV6-5|NA
CASSYSSSRQETQYF
TGTGCCAGCAGTTACAGTAGTTCTCGACAAGAGACCCAGTACTTC
>TRBJ1-1|TRBD1|TRBV7-2|few
CASSWDRMNTEAFF
TGTGCCAGCAGCTGGGACAGGATGAACACTGAAGCTTTCTTT
>TRBJ2-3|NA|TRBV5-6|NA
CASSFWGGDTQYF
TGTGCCAGCAGCTTCTGGGGTGGAGATACGCAGTATTTT
>TRBJ1-5|NA|TRBV7-2|few
CASSWGGDGNQPQHF
TGTGCCAGCAGCTGGGGCGGGGATGGCAATCAGCCCCAGCATTTT
>TRBJ2-5|TRBD2|TRBV9|NA
CASSGGSGLTRETQYF
TGTGCCAGCAGCGGGGGTAGCGGGTTAACACGGGAGACCCAGTACTTC
>TRBJ2-3|TRBD1|TRBV6-4|NA
CASRPTGGGTDTQYF
TGTGCCAGCAGGCCGACAGGGGGCGGCACAGATACGCAGTATTTT
>TRBJ2-1|NA|TRBV7-9|NA
CASSLVREWDNEQFF
TGTGCCAGCAGCTTAGTCCGGGAATGGGACAATGAGCAGTTCTTC
>TRBJ2-1|TRBD1|TRBV6-5|NA
CASATTGGPYNEQFF
TGTGCCAGCGCCACGACAGGGGGCCCCTACAATGAGCAGTTCTTC
>TRBJ1-1|TRBD1|TRBV10-3|few
CAISEFYGQGNTEAFF
TGTGCCATCAGTGAGTTTTACGGACAGGGGAACACTGAAGCTTTCTTT
>TRBJ2-1|TRBD2|TRBV18|NA
CASSPLSGSSNEQFF
TGTGCCAGCTCACCCCTTAGCGGGAGTTCCAATGAGCAGTTCTTC
>TRBJ1-1|TRBD1|TRBV5-1|NA
CASSITGVTEAFF
TGCGCCAGCAGCATCACAGGGGTGACTGAAGCTTTCTTT
>TRBJ1-4|NA|TRBV4-1|NA
CASSLTDATNEKLFF
TGCGCCAGCAGCCTGACGGACGCAACTAATGAAAAACTGTTTTTT
>TRBJ2-1|NA|TRBV27|NA
CASSRPGTALLGEQFF
TGTGCCAGCAGTCGCCCCGGGACCGCCCTTCTCGGTGAGCAGTTCTTC
>TRBJ2-1|NA|TRBV6-1|NA
CASSNAVEQFF
TGTGCCAGCAGTAACGCTGTAGAGCAGTTCTTC
>TRBJ2-5|NA|TRBV11-2|NA
CASTLGGEFRETQYF
TGTGCCAGCACCCTTGGCGGGGAATTTCGAGAGACCCAGTACTTC
>TRBJ2-2|NA|TRBV6-1|NA
CASSEAGVRELFF
TGTGCCAGCAGTGAAGCGGGGGTCCGGGAGCTGTTTTTT
>TRBJ2-7|TRBD1|TRBV18|NA
CASSRSTGLYEQYF
TGTGCCAGCTCACGCTCGACAGGGCTCTACGAGCAGTACTTC
>TRBJ2-7|TRBD1|TRBV5-6|NA
CASSPDRDLFYEQYF
TGTGCCAGCAGCCCAGACAGGGACCTCTTCTACGAGCAGTACTTC
>TRBJ2-7|NA|TRBV5-1|once
CASSLDERGLHEQYF
TGCGCCAGCAGCTTGGATGAGAGAGGCCTCCACGAGCAGTACTTC
>TRBJ2-7|TRBD1|TRBV27|NA
CASSFSKADRALDEQYF
TGTGCCAGCAGTTTCTCGAAAGCTGACAGGGCACTCGACGAGCAGTACTTC
>TRBJ1-1|NA|TRBV5-1|NA
CASSPAAGQVNTEAFF
TGCGCCAGCAGCCCGGCTGCGGGACAAGTGAACACTGAAGCTTTCTTT
>TRBJ2-3|NA|TRBV30|NA
CAWSVGRGTDTQYF
TGTGCCTGGAGTGTAGGGCGGGGCACAGATACGCAGTATTTT
>TRBJ1-3|NA|TRBV2|NA
CASSRQGAYGNTIYF
TGTGCCAGCAGTAGGCAGGGAGCTTATGGAAACACCATATATTTT
>TRBJ2-7|TRBD1|TRBV6-5|NA
CASSYGQDHPYEQYF
TGTGCCAGCAGTTACGGACAGGACCACCCCTACGAGCAGTACTTC
>TRBJ1-6|TRBD1|TRBV2|NA
CAIRPTGDNSPLHF
TGTGCCATCAGGCCGACAGGGGACAATTCACCCCTCCACTTT
>TRBJ2-2|TRBD1|TRBV5-1|NA
CASSWGTANTGELFF
TGCGCCAGCAGCTGGGGGACAGCGAACACCGGGGAGCTGTTTTTT
>TRBJ2-7|TRBD1|TRBV6-5|NA
CASRAPTGVREQYF
TGTGCCAGCAGAGCCCCGACAGGGGTGCGCGAGCAGTACTTC